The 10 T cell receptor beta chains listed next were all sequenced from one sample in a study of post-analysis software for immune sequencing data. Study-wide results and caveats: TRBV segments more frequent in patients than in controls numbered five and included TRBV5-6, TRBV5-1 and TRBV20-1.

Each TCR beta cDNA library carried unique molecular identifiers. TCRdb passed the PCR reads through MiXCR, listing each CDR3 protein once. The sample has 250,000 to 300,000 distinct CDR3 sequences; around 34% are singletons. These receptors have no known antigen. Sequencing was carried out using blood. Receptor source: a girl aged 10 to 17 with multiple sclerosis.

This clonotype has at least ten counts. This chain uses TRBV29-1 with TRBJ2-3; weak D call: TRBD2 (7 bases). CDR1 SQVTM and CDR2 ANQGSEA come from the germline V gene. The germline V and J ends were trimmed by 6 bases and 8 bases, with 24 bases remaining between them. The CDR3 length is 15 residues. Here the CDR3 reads CSVGASGFSDGTQYF. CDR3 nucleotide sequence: TGCAGCGTGGGGGCTAGCGGCTTTTCAGATGGTACGCAGTATTTT.

The CDR3 DNA is TGTGCCTGGAGTCGGAATGCCCCTCAGTTCTTC. Translation gives CAWSRNAPQFF. The chain is built from TRBV30 and TRBJ2-1; D unclear. Deletions cut 2 bases from V and 13 bases from J, with 12 bases between. CDR1 is GTSNPN, CDR2 SVGIG, per germline (reference sequence). The CDR3 has 11 residues.

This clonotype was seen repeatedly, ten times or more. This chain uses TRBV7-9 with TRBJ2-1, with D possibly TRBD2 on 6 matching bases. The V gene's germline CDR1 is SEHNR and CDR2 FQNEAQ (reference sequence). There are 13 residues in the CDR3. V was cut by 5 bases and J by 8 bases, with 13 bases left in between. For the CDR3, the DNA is TGTGCCAGCAGCAGTGGGGGGTCCGATGAGCAGTTCTTC. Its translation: CASSSGGSDEQFF.

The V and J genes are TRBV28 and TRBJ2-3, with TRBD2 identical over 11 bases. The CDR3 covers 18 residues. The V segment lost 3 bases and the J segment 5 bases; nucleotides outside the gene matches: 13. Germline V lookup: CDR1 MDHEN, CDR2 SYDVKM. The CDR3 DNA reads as TGTGCCAGCAGTTTCCCTCCCCTTGTAGCGGGAGGGCAAGATACGCAGTATTTT. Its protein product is CASSFPPLVAGGQDTQYF.

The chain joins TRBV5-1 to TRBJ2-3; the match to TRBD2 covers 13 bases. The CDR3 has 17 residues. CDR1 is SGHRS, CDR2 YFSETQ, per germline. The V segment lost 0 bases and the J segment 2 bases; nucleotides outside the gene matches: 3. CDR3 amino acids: CASSLGTSGGTTDTQYF. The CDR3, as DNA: TGCGCCAGCAGCTTGGGGACTAGCGGGGGAACCACAGATACGCAGTATTTT.

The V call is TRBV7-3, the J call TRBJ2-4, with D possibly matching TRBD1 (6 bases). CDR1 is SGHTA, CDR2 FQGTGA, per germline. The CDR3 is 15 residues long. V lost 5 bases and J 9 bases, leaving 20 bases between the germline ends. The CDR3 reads CASSQDDKGGGIQYF. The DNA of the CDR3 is TGTGCCAGCAGCCAAGACGACAAAGGGGGTGGCATTCAGTACTTC.

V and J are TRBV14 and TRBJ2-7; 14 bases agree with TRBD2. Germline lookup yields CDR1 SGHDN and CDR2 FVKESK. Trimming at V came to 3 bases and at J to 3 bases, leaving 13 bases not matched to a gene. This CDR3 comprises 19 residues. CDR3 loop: CASSHRTGTSGSLGYEQYF. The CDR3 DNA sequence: TGTGCCAGCAGCCATCGCACCGGGACTAGCGGGAGTTTAGGCTACGAGCAGTACTTC.

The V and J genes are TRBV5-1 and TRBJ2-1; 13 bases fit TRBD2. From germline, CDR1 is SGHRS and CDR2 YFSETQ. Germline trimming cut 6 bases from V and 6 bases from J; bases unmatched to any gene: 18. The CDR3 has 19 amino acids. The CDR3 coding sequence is TGCGCCAGCACCGGGCTTGGGGGAAATGGACTAGCGGGAGCCAATGAGCAGTTCTTC. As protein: CASTGLGGNGLAGANEQFF.

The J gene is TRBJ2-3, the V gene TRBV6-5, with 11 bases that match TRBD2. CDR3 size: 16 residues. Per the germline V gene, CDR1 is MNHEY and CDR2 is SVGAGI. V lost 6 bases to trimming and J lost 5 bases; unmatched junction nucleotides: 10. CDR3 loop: CASRGGLAGGIDTQYF. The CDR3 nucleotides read TGTGCCAGCAGAGGGGGCCTAGCGGGAGGTATAGATACGCAGTATTTT.

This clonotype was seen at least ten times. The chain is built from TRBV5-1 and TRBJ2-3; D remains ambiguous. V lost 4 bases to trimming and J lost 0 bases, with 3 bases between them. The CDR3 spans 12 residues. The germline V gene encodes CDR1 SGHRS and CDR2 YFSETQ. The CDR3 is CASSASTDTQYF. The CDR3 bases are TGCGCCAGCAGCGCCAGCACAGATACGCAGTATTTT.